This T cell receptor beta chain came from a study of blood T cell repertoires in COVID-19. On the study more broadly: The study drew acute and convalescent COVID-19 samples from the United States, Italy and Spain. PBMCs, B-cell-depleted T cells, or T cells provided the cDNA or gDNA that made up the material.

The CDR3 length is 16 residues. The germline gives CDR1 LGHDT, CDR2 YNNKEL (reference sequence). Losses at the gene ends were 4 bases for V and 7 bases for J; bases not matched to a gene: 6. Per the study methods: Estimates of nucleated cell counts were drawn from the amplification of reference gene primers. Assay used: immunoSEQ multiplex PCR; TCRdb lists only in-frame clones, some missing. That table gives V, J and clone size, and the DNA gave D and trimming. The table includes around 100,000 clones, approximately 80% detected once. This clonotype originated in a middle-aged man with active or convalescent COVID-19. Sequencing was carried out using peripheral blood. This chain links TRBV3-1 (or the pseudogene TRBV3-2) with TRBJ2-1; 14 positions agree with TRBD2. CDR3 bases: TGTGCCAGCAGCCCCAAAGGGACTAGCGGGAGAAATGAGCAGTTCTTC. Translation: CASSPKGTSGRNEQFF.